The present T cell receptor beta chain was sequenced within a study of blood T cell repertoires in COVID-19 (dated by TCRdb to 2020 to 2021). The study in broad terms: The collaborator samples originated in the United States, Italy and Spain and spanned the acute and convalescent phases of COVID-19. Subjects who had been exposed to COVID-19, were actively infected with it, or had recovered from it provided the deeply sampled blood TCRbeta repertoires that made up the dataset. The samples were drawn from two sources: the first 160 participants of the ongoing ImmuneRACE study, and approximately 1,300 subjects contributed by 6 global collaborators. A de-identified subject ID, COVID-19 status, age in years and sex were almost always included in the sample metadata. The prospective study material was composed of cDNA or gDNA derived from T cells, B-cell-depleted T cells, or PBMCs. A freely available public database, intended as a resource for researchers studying the immune response to SARS-CoV-2, is where the repertoires were released. HLA class I and class II types, where available, came from metadata supplied by the sample provider rather than from assay-based typing. Beyond this particular receptor, the publication reports: Clinical and demographic metadata were provided uncurated, with the amount varying by source and participant.

This clone showed up just once. Its antigen remains undetermined. No base quality information exists; no much larger clone differs at one position. The collaborating institutions used their own protocols to collect whole blood in K2EDTA tubes. For TCRbeta analysis, collaborators shipped samples as frozen whole blood, isolated PBMCs, or DNA extracted from either of those sample types. The immunoSEQ Assay, a bias-controlled multiplex PCR, was used to amplify TCRbeta CDR3 regions from genomic DNA. In the source study's methods: The number of nucleated cells in each sample was estimated from the amplification of reference gene primers within the assay. To quantify the absolute abundance of each unique TCRbeta CDR3 rearrangement, sequence reads were collapsed and filtered. Productive Simpson clonality was computed per sample as the square root of Simpson's diversity index over productive rearrangements. TCRdb took over this immuneACCESS table, retaining in-frame rearrangements with V and J assigned. Such tables are incomplete; in checked studies, under half of the missing clones stem from an unresolved V gene, and the remainder is unexplained. The DNA was the basis for D and trimming; V, J and clone size are from that table. This sample holds hundreds of thousands of clones; about nine tenths were observed only once. The top ten clonotypes cover over 0.2% of the sample.

The clonotype originates from a woman aged 18 to 35 with acute or convalescent COVID-19. The specimen was peripheral blood.

The nucleotide sequence reads as follows: TGTGCCAGCAGTGAAGGGTGGCAGGGTGGATTTTCGGGCACTGAAGCTTTCTTT. It codes for CASSEGWQGGFSGTEAFF. The chain links TRBV6-1 with TRBJ1-1; matching of 5 bases hints at TRBD1 as the D gene. Reading the germline V gene gives CDR1 MNHNS and CDR2 SASEGT. V was cut back by 1 base and J by 4 bases, leaving a gap of 22 bases between them. From cysteine to phenylalanine, the CDR3 is 18 amino acids long. Left in the record is the CDR3 DNA by itself, 54 bases read in frame from the first base.